The clone carrying this T cell receptor (beta chain) appeared many times. Primed by a sample-barcoded 5' primer and a J-beta primer mix, a second PCR proceeded for about 7 to 12 cycles. Per sample, CDR3-containing paired-end reads numbered at least 2.5 million. TCRdb re-analysed the 5' RACE reads in MiXCR, keeping a single row per CDR3 protein. The sample gives roughly 790,000 distinct CDR3 sequences, around 46% of which show up once; around a fifth is in the top ten. The CDR3 is 15 residues long. The ends were cut back, 4 bases at V and 5 bases at J, with 17 bases in the middle. Germline CDR1 and CDR2: SGDLS and YYNGEE. The data derive from a study of blood T cells in healthy people across ages.

The TCR comes from a woman aged 60-75 years in good health. The chain is built from TRBV9 and TRBJ2-3; D may be TRBD1 (7 bases). The sequencing input was blood. The CDR3 bases are TGTGCCAGCAGCTCGTTTCAGGGGGGCAGAGATACGCAGTATTTT. As protein: CASSSFQGGRDTQYF. The full variable domain, completed using reference TRBV9 and TRBJ2-3, is DSGVTQTPKHLITATGQRVTLRCSPRSGDLSVYWYQQSLDQGLQFLIQYYNGEERAKGNILERFSAQQFPDLHSELNLSSLELGDSALYFCASSSFQGGRDTQYFGPGTRLTVL.